The clone carrying this TCR beta chain was detected a few times. Original analysis: Reference gene primer amplification gave nucleated cell count estimates. Sequencing used immunoSEQ multiplex PCR; TCRdb keeps in-frame clones, though not all of them. V, J and clone size are taken as reported in that table, and D and trimming were inferred from the DNA itself. The data show 300,000 to 350,000 clones, with about nine tenths seen just once and less than 3.5% held by the top ten. This CDR3 is 15 amino acids long. The V gene's germline CDR1 is LNHNV and CDR2 YYDKDF (reference sequence). Trimming took off 4 bases at V and 7 bases at J, with 17 bases between the two ends. The data are from a study of blood T cell repertoires in COVID-19. As for the study in general: Samples taken during acute and convalescent COVID-19 were collected in the United States, Italy and Spain. Sources were T cells, B-cell-depleted T cells, or PBMCs; the material itself was cDNA or gDNA.

Material for sequencing was peripheral blood. V and J are TRBV15 and TRBJ2-1, with a possible D match to TRBD1 (6 bases). The TCR was taken from a woman aged 25 to 45 with COVID-19, enrolled during active disease. CDR3 DNA sequence: TGTGCCACCAGCAACGAACAGGGTGTGTGGAATGAGCAGTTCTTC. Its translation: CATSNEQGVWNEQFF.